The 28 T cell receptor beta chains in this list originate from one sample, sequenced in a study of T cells in Graves' hyperthyroidism and ophthalmopathy. The CDR3 regions of TCR beta were amplified from RNA transcripts. Carried out on the TCR CDR3, a first-round RT-PCR used the HTBI primer set. Each CDR3 protein gets one entry after TCRdb re-called the multiplex PCR reads with MiXCR. Of roughly 840,000 distinct CDR3 sequences in the sample, about 38% were seen once. Input material: blood. The receptor source for this set is a man between 18 and 29 years old with Graves' hyperthyroidism.

Regarding this clonotype: This sequence may be a read error, since a much larger clone differs from it by one base. V gene TRBV10-3 combines with J gene TRBJ2-2, with 11 bases matching TRBD1. The CDR3 covers 14 residues. V trimming: 6 bases; J trimming: 5 bases; junction bases outside the gene matches: 2. Germline V gives CDR1 ENHRY, CDR2 SYGVKD. DNA for the CDR3: TGTGCCATCAGAGGACAGGGGGCGACCGGGGAGCTGTTTTTT. This codes for CAIRGQGATGELFF.

This clonotype was seen at least ten times. This chain connects TRBV29-1 to TRBJ1-1; 7 bases agree with TRBD1. The V gene's germline CDR1 is SQVTM and CDR2 ANQGSEA. The CDR3 consists of 13 residues. The V segment lost 7 bases and the J segment 3 bases; nucleotides outside the gene matches: 8. The CDR3: CSAWGQGDTEAFF. Written as DNA, the CDR3 is TGCAGCGCCTGGGGGCAGGGGGACACTGAAGCTTTCTTT.

In regard to this clonotype: The junction shows a germline mismatch at one end, possibly a read error. The gene calls are TRBV4-3 and TRBJ1-5, with 7 bases identical to TRBD1. The germline CDR1 and CDR2 sequences are LGHNA and YSLEER. The CDR3 is 15 amino acids. The CDR3 DNA follows: TGTGCCAGCAGCCAAGAACAGGGGAGCAATCAGCCCCAGCATTTT. This encodes CASSQEQGSNQPQHF.

CDR3 residues: CASTGTTSTGELFF. In DNA, the CDR3 is TGTGCCAGTACCGGGACGACGAGCACCGGGGAGCTGTTTTTT. The chain is built from TRBV19 and TRBJ2-2; either TRBD1 or TRBD2 may supply D (5 bases each). Per germline, CDR1 LNHDA and CDR2 SQIVND (reference sequence). The CDR3 runs to 14 residues. V was shortened by 7 bases and J by 4 bases, with 13 bases between the two germline ends.

This clonotype was counted between two and nine times. This rearrangement joins TRBV15 to TRBJ2-2, with D perhaps TRBD2 (6 bases). CDR1 and CDR2 from the germline V gene are LNHNV and YYDKDF (reference sequence). This CDR3 region has 17 residues. V lost 0 bases and J lost 3, with 14 bases in between. The CDR3 region is CATSRERDSFHTGELFF. The CDR3 DNA is TGTGCCACCAGCAGAGAGAGGGACTCTTTTCACACCGGGGAGCTGTTTTTT.

This clonotype was counted at least ten times. The V gene is TRBV12-3 or TRBV12-4, the J gene TRBJ1-5; D perhaps matches TRBD1 (5 bases). This CDR3 comprises 15 residues. Trimming took 6 bases from V and 3 from J, leaving 15 bases between them. This CDR3 reads CASSYDRGINQPQHF. The CDR3 nucleotides read TGTGCCAGCAGCTACGACAGAGGGATCAATCAGCCCCAGCATTTT.

The chain is built from TRBV4-2 and TRBJ1-5; D is unresolved. The CDR3 is 15 amino acids. Germline-derived CDR1 and CDR2 are LGHNA and YNFKEQ. V was shortened by 1 base and J by 4 bases, with 11 bases between the two germline ends. This chain's CDR3 is CASSQGAGLNQPQHF. CDR3 DNA: TGTGCCAGCAGCCAAGGGGCCGGGCTAAATCAGCCCCAGCATTTT.

This clonotype has a count of ten or more. The chain uses TRBV19 and TRBJ1-5; 7 nucleotides line up with TRBD1. With V trimmed by 7 bases and J by 0 bases, 6 bases remained unmatched. Germline lookup yields CDR1 LNHDA and CDR2 SQIVND (reference sequence). The CDR3 is 15 residues long. CDR3 nucleotide sequence: TGTGCCAGTACCCGGACAGGAGATAGCAATCAGCCCCAGCATTTT. It is translated as CASTRTGDSNQPQHF. Full variable domain (outside the CDR3, taken from reference TRBV19 and TRBJ1-5): DGGITQSPKYLFRKEGQNVTLSCEQNLNHDAMYWYRQDPGQGLRLIYYSQIVNDFQKGDIAEGYSVSREKKESFPLTVTSAQKNPTAFYLCASTRTGDSNQPQHFGDGTRLSIL.

This clonotype was detected ten times or more. This chain connects TRBV12-3 or TRBV12-4 to TRBJ2-5; 9 nucleotides line up with TRBD1. This CDR3 is built from 15 residues. The J segment lost 2 bases and the V segment lost 4 bases, leaving 5 bases of the junction unmatched. The CDR3 region has the DNA TGTGCCAGCAGTTGGGGACAGGGAGGTCAAGAGACCCAGTACTTC. It codes for CASSWGQGGQETQYF.

Comment on this clonotype: A read error may produce the germline difference seen at one junction end. The chain carries TRBV5-1 and TRBJ2-7; D remains ambiguous. The CDR3 covers 15 residues. The germline V gene encodes CDR1 SGHRS and CDR2 YFSETQ. CDR3 protein: CASSVDTVTSDEQYF. The CDR3, as DNA: TGCGCCAGCAGCGTCGATACAGTAACCTCCGACGAGCAGTACTTC. The full variable domain, with the rest looked up from reference TRBV5-1 and TRBJ2-7, is KAGVTQTPRYLIKTRGQQVTLSCSPISGHRSVSWYQQTPGQGLQFLFEYFSETQRNKGNFPGRFSGRQFSNSRSEMNVSTLELGDSALYLCASSVDTVTSDEQYFGPGTRLTVT.

The table lists this clonotype with many counts. The chain uses TRBV5-1 and TRBJ1-1, with D uncertain. The V gene lost 5 bases and the J gene lost 0 bases, with 5 bases spanning the gap. The CDR3 has 12 amino acids. Germline CDR1 SGHRS, CDR2 YFSETQ. The DNA for the CDR3 is TGCGCCAGCAGGGCGGTGAACACTGAAGCTTTCTTT. Amino acid sequence: CASRAVNTEAFF.

The V gene is TRBV7-3, the J gene TRBJ1-3; D is undetermined. Trimming removed 5 bases at V and 4 bases at J, with 9 bases between. Looked up from germline, CDR1 is SGHTA and CDR2 is FQGTGA. The CDR3 loop spans 13 amino acids. This chain's CDR3 is CASSPGFGNTIYF. The CDR3 DNA reads TGTGCCAGCAGCCCGGGGTTCGGAAACACCATATATTTT. The full variable domain, its missing parts supplied by reference TRBV7-3 and TRBJ1-3, is GAGVSQTPSNKVTEKGKYVELRCDPISGHTALYWYRQSLGQGPEFLIYFQGTGAADDSGLPNDRFFAVRPEGSVSTLKIQRTERGDSAVYLCASSPGFGNTIYFGEGSWLTVV.

The chain is built from TRBV2 and TRBJ2-2; D ambiguous. V was trimmed by 6 bases and J by 0 bases, leaving 17 bases between them. The CDR3 is 17 residues long. Per the germline V gene, CDR1 is SNHLY and CDR2 is FYNNEI. The CDR3, as DNA: TGTGCCAGCAGGGGCTTGGGAAGCAGCTCGAACACCGGGGAGCTGTTTTTT. Protein: CASRGLGSSSNTGELFF.

There are many counts of this clonotype. The genes are TRBV19 and TRBJ1-5, with 8 bases aligning to TRBD1. Germline V gene lookup returns CDR1 LNHDA and CDR2 SQIVND (reference sequence). Unmatched junction bases numbered 12, after V lost 5 bases and J lost 0 bases. The CDR3 extends over 18 amino acids. The CDR3 DNA reads TGTGCCAGTAGTTACAAATACAGGGGGGCACGTAGCAATCAGCCCCAGCATTTT. Its protein is CASSYKYRGARSNQPQHF.

This clonotype was seen a single time. Mismatch with germline at one junction end may stem from a read error. The chain employs TRBV10-3 and TRBJ2-7, with 7 bases identical to TRBD1. The CDR3 has 15 residues. The germline V gene has CDR1 ENHRY and CDR2 SYGVKD. CDR3 DNA sequence: TGTGCCAGCAGTTTAGGACAGGCCAAACTTGACGAGCAGTACTTC. Its protein is CASSLGQAKLDEQYF.

This clonotype was recorded a few times. This chain uses TRBV4-2 with TRBJ2-2; D is perhaps TRBD1 (5 bases). Per germline, CDR1 LGHNA and CDR2 YNFKEQ. V was clipped by 1 base and J by 1 base, with 10 bases between them. The CDR3 has 16 residues. The CDR3, as DNA: TGTGCCAGCAGCCAAGGGCTAACAGGGAACACCGGGGAGCTGTTTTTT. Protein: CASSQGLTGNTGELFF.

The table lists this clonotype with many counts. This chain's CDR3 is CAISGTASGANVLTF. The CDR3 DNA sequence: TGTGCCATCAGTGGGACGGCATCTGGGGCCAACGTCCTGACTTTC. The chain couples TRBV10-3 to TRBJ2-6; D uncertain. The germline V gene encodes CDR1 ENHRY and CDR2 SYGVKD. V lost 4 bases and J lost 1, with 8 bases in between. The CDR3 is 15 residues long.

This clonotype was picked up one time. This chain uses TRBV15 with TRBJ2-7; possibly TRBD1 for D (6 bases). Trimming pared 6 bases from V and 4 bases from J, leaving 13 bases between. Germline loops: CDR1 LNHNV, CDR2 YYDKDF (reference sequence). The CDR3 spans 13 residues. The chain's CDR3 is CATSTTGVYEQYF. CDR3 DNA: TGTGCCACCAGTACGACAGGAGTATACGAGCAGTACTTC.

The J gene is TRBJ1-5, the V gene TRBV6-5, with D possibly TRBD1 on 6 matching bases. The CDR3 sequence is 16 residues long. The germline CDR1 and CDR2 sequences are MNHEY and SVGAGI. The V and J ends lost 3 bases and 0 bases respectively, with 12 bases between them. CDR3 loop: CASSYTTGDSNQPQHF. The CDR3 DNA follows: TGTGCCAGCAGTTATACGACAGGAGATAGCAATCAGCCCCAGCATTTT.

In this sample, this clonotype turned up many times. This rearrangement joins TRBV25-1 to TRBJ1-5, with TRBD1 as a possible D gene (6 bases). The germline V and J ends were trimmed by 5 bases and 0 bases, with 11 bases remaining between them. This CDR3 contains 15 residues. Germline V CDR1 and CDR2: MGHDK, SYGVNS. CDR3 bases: TGTGCCAGCAGTTGGGGGGCGTCTAGCAATCAGCCCCAGCATTTT. Translated: CASSWGASSNQPQHF.

Comments on this clonotype: A read error may explain this, as a much larger clone is one base away. This chain links TRBV11-2 with TRBJ1-2; 7 bases are shared with TRBD1. This CDR3 spans 15 amino acids. Germline V gives CDR1 SGHAT, CDR2 FQNNGV. J was trimmed by 1 base and V by 1 base; bases with no gene match: 3. The CDR3 spells CASSLGQGHNYGYTF. DNA for the CDR3: TGTGCCAGCAGCTTAGGACAGGGACATAACTATGGCTACACCTTC.

The table lists this clonotype with a few counts. V and J are TRBV2 and TRBJ2-5; 11 bases agree with TRBD2. The CDR3 is 17 residues long. Germline assignment: CDR1 SNHLY and CDR2 FYNNEI. With 5 bases clipped from V and 5 bases from J, the junction kept 13 bases outside the gene matches. The CDR3 nucleotides are TGTGCCAGCAGTCTACCCTCTAGCGGGGGGCCACCCGAGACCCAGTACTTC. Translation: CASSLPSSGGPPETQYF.

The rearrangement uses TRBV19 and TRBJ1-1; D ambiguous. The CDR3 is 15 residues long. V was cut by 2 bases and J by 0 bases, with 10 bases left in between. Germline-derived CDR1 and CDR2 are LNHDA and SQIVND (reference sequence). In DNA, the CDR3 is TGTGCCAGTAGTATACTCCCCGGGATGAACACTGAAGCTTTCTTT. Amino acids: CASSILPGMNTEAFF.

As regards this clonotype: Just one base apart from a much larger clone, this may be a read error. This chain uses TRBV20-1 with TRBJ1-1, with no clear D. The germline CDR1 and CDR2 sequences are DFQATT and SNEGSKA (reference sequence). Trimming left V 1 base short and J 6 bases short, with 12 bases between. CDR3 size: 13 residues. This CDR3 is CSARAPSIAEAFF. The DNA for the CDR3 is TGCAGTGCTAGAGCCCCCTCGATTGCTGAAGCTTTCTTT.

V and J are TRBV9 and TRBJ2-2, with 7 bases identical to TRBD1. Germline CDR1 reads SGDLS; CDR2 reads YYNGEE. The J segment lost 3 bases and the V segment lost 0 bases, leaving 2 bases of the junction unmatched. The CDR3 consists of 15 residues. This CDR3 is CASSVVGTDTGELFF. CDR3 nucleotides: TGTGCCAGCAGCGTAGTAGGGACAGACACCGGGGAGCTGTTTTTT.

There are a few counts of this clonotype. Just one base apart from a much larger clone, this may be a read error. The CDR3 loop is CSAEDANYDYTF. CDR3 coding DNA: TGCAGTGCGGAGGACGCAAACTATGACTACACCTTC. The rearrangement uses TRBV20-1 and TRBJ1-2; D uncertain. The CDR3 loop spans 12 amino acids. Per the germline V gene, CDR1 is DFQATT and CDR2 is SNEGSKA (reference sequence).

This clonotype was observed a handful of times. The chain links TRBV6-4 to TRBJ2-5, with 13 positions matching TRBD2. The CDR3 covers 19 residues. The germline V gene encodes CDR1 MRHNA and CDR2 SNTAGT. V shed 8 bases, J shed 2 bases, and the junction held 17 bases outside the gene matches. The CDR3 loop reads CASGSSGTSGTPLQETQYF. The CDR3 bases are TGTGCCAGCGGATCCTCCGGGACTAGCGGGACGCCACTACAAGAGACCCAGTACTTC.

In regard to this clonotype: Compared with germline, one end of the junction differs, possibly owing to a read error. CDR3 in amino acids: CASGFGQTPGANVLTF. CDR3 bases: TGCGCCAGCGGCTTTGGACAGACCCCTGGGGCCAACGTCCTGACTTTC. The rearrangement links TRBV5-1 to TRBJ2-6; D possibly corresponds to TRBD1 (6 bases). This CDR3 has 16 amino acids. The germline gives CDR1 SGHRS, CDR2 YFSETQ.